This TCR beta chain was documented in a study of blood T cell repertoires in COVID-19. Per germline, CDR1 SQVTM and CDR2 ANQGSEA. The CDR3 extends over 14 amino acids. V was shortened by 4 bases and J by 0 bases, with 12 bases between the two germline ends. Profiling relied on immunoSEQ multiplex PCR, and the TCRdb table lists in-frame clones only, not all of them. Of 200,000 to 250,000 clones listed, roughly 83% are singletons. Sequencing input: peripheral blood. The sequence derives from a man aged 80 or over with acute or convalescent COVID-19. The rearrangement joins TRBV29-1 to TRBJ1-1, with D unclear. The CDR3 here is CSVGRGRLNTEAFF. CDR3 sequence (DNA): TGCAGCGTTGGGAGAGGCCGGCTGAACACTGAAGCTTTCTTT.